The 22 T cell receptor beta chains below come from one sample, sequenced in a study of T cell clusters in autoimmune cytopenias. Each sample's input was roughly 270 ng genomic DNA, about 38,000 genome equivalents. TRB was amplified by touch-down multiplex PCR, primer pools A and B combined. Reprocessing the multiplex PCR reads, TCRdb reports a single entry for every CDR3 protein and omits DNA. Its clone listing holds some 11,000 distinct CDR3 sequences. Sequencing was performed on peripheral blood. Every receptor here comes from a human donor with an autoimmune cytopenia or autoimmune hepatitis (not recorded which).

Its frequency marks this clonotype as medium-sized. V usage is TRBV19 and J usage is TRBJ2-6. Germline CDR1 reads LNHDA; CDR2 reads SQIVND (reference sequence). The CDR3 extends over 15 amino acids. The chain's CDR3 is CASSMTASQANVLTF. The variable domain in full, completed from reference TRBV19 and TRBJ2-6, reads DGGITQSPKYLFRKEGQNVTLSCEQNLNHDAMYWYRQDPGQGLRLIYYSQIVNDFQKGDIAEGYSVSREKKESFPLTVTSAQKNPTAFYLCASSMTASQANVLTFGAGSRLTVL.

V usage is TRBV18 and J usage is TRBJ2-1; with no DNA, the TCRdb D assignment of TRBD1 cannot be verified. CDR1 and CDR2 (germline): KGHSH, LQKENI. The CDR3 sequence is 15 residues long. The CDR3 loop reads CASSPPGTVYNEQFF.

This clonotype ranks as medium-sized (0.01 to 0.1%) in terms of frequency. The chain joins TRBV6-5 to TRBJ2-7; TCRdb lists TRBD1, though no DNA is available to test this call. Germline values: CDR1 MNHEY, CDR2 SVGAGI. The CDR3 covers 13 residues. The CDR3 spells CASSYGGTTEQYF.

J is TRBJ2-2 and V is TRBV6-2 or TRBV6-3; TCRdb's assignment of TRBD2 cannot be checked, as there is no DNA. The CDR3 is 18 residues long. Germline V gene data show CDR1 as MNHEY and CDR2 as SVGEGT. CDR3 residues: CASSYGINGLAIPGELFF.

The chain carries TRBV12-3 or TRBV12-4 and TRBJ2-7; TCRdb gives TRBD2 as the D gene, but with no DNA this cannot be confirmed. The CDR3 is 15 amino acids. The CDR3 protein is CASTTTSGRLYEQYF.

The chain is built from TRBV18 and TRBJ2-2; TCRdb designates TRBD1, a call that cannot be tested without DNA. The germline gives CDR1 KGHSH, CDR2 LQKENI. The CDR3 is 15 amino acids. The CDR3 region is CASSRTGGDAGELFF.

This chain links TRBV27 with TRBJ2-6. This CDR3 is 14 amino acids long. Germline V gives CDR1 MNHEY, CDR2 SMNVEV (reference sequence). The CDR3 sequence: CASRSYSGANVLTF.

This clonotype is called medium-sized (0.01 to 0.1%) based on its frequency. The gene calls are TRBV19 and TRBJ2-2; lacking DNA, the TRBD1 call made by TCRdb goes unchecked. CDR1 is LNHDA and CDR2 is SQIVND in the germline V gene (reference sequence). The CDR3 is 15 amino acids. CDR3 sequence: CASSTPGGLTGELFF. The full variable domain, rest sourced from reference TRBV19 and TRBJ2-2, is DGGITQSPKYLFRKEGQNVTLSCEQNLNHDAMYWYRQDPGQGLRLIYYSQIVNDFQKGDIAEGYSVSREKKESFPLTVTSAQKNPTAFYLCASSTPGGLTGELFFGEGSRLTVL.

The rearrangement joins TRBV19 to TRBJ1-2; no DNA is available, so the TRBD1 call from TCRdb remains unchecked. Germline V CDR1 and CDR2: LNHDA, SQIVND (reference sequence). The CDR3 totals 16 residues. CDR3 protein: CASSFLGQSENYGYTF.

In terms of frequency, this clonotype is medium-sized. J is TRBJ1-2 and V is TRBV29-1; there is no DNA to check the TCRdb D call of TRBD1. Germline CDR1 SQVTM, CDR2 ANQGSEA. There are 12 residues in the CDR3. The CDR3 protein is CSVVAGGYGYTF.

Measured by frequency, this clonotype is medium-sized (0.01 to 0.1%). The chain links TRBV30 to TRBJ2-1. Germline CDR1 reads GTSNPN; CDR2 reads SVGIG (reference sequence). The CDR3 length is 11 residues. CDR3 amino acids: CAWSGLGEQFF. Using reference TRBV30 and TRBJ2-1 for the parts outside the CDR3, the full variable domain is SQTIHQWPATLVQPVGSPLSLECTVEGTSNPNLYWYRQAAGRGLQLLFYSVGIGQISSEVPQNLSASRPQDRQFILSSKKLLLSDSGFYLCAWSGLGEQFFGPGTRLTVL.

Measured by frequency, this clonotype is medium-sized (0.01 to 0.1%). The gene calls are TRBV6-5 and TRBJ2-2. Germline CDR1 MNHEY, CDR2 SVGAGI. The CDR3 is 15 residues long. CDR3 amino acids: CASSYTAANTGELFF.

The genes are TRBV6-2 or TRBV6-3 and TRBJ2-1; no DNA is available, so the TRBD1 call from TCRdb remains unchecked. The CDR3 is 15 residues long. CDR1 is MNHEY, CDR2 SVGEGT, per germline. CDR3: CASSWDRRRMNEQFF.

The CDR3 sequence is CASSPWVGGSYGYTF. This chain links TRBV18 with TRBJ1-2. The CDR3 extends over 15 amino acids. The germline gives CDR1 KGHSH, CDR2 LQKENI. The whole variable domain, remainder taken from reference TRBV18 and TRBJ1-2, is NAGVMQNPRHLVRRRGQEARLRCSPMKGHSHVYWYRQLPEEGLKFMVYLQKENIIDESGMPKERFSAEFPKEGPSILRIQQVVRGDSAAYFCASSPWVGGSYGYTFGSGTRLTVV.

CDR3 amino acids: CASSTTGGYGYTF. The chain uses TRBV19 and TRBJ1-2; no DNA is available, so the TRBD1 call from TCRdb remains unchecked. CDR1 and CDR2 (germline): LNHDA, SQIVND (reference sequence). This CDR3 is 13 amino acids long.

This chain connects TRBV5-1 to TRBJ2-3; the D call of TRBD1 rests on TCRdb alone, since no DNA is present to check it. Germline V gene data show CDR1 as SGHRS and CDR2 as YFSETQ. The CDR3 runs to 16 residues. CDR3 protein: CASSLGADRGWRTQYF.

This clonotype is labeled medium-sized based on frequency. The chain combines TRBV19 with TRBJ2-1; TCRdb indicates TRBD1, and absent DNA this call remains unverified. Looked up from germline, CDR1 is LNHDA and CDR2 is SQIVND (reference sequence). The CDR3 contains 13 residues. CDR3 loop: CASMRGIDNEQFF.

This chain uses TRBV5-6 with TRBJ2-1; the TCRdb call, TRBD1, lacks DNA for checking. Germline CDR1 SGHDT, CDR2 YYEEEE. The CDR3 covers 15 residues. Here the CDR3 reads CASSLRQGWSNEQFF.

The CDR3 loop is CASSLAGGSSGNTIYF. This sequence joins TRBV11-1 and TRBJ1-3; without DNA, the TCRdb call of TRBD1 cannot be checked. Germline V gene sequence: CDR1 SGHAT, CDR2 FQDESV (reference sequence). The CDR3 has 16 residues.

The gene calls are TRBV15 and TRBJ1-4; TCRdb's D gene call, TRBD1, goes unchecked for lack of DNA. Germline V gene sequence: CDR1 LNHNV, CDR2 YYDKDF (reference sequence). CDR3 length equals 16 residues. CDR3 region: CATSKYGGGTNEKLFF.

This clonotype is medium-sized (0.01 to 0.1%) by frequency. The CDR3 region is CSADRFGELFF. This chain links TRBV29-1 with TRBJ2-2. From germline, CDR1 is SQVTM and CDR2 ANQGSEA. There are 11 residues in the CDR3.

This chain links TRBV18 with TRBJ2-3; TCRdb's D gene call, TRBD2, goes unchecked for lack of DNA. The CDR3 runs to 15 residues. Germline CDR1 KGHSH, CDR2 LQKENI. The CDR3 loop reads CASSPSLAGEDTQYF.